Sequencing of this TCR beta chain was carried out in a study of T cell changes during pregnancy in multiple sclerosis. Sequencing used immunoSEQ multiplex PCR; TCRdb keeps in-frame clones, though not all of them. This table holds around 60,000 clones, about nine tenths found once. The CDR3 loop spans 12 amino acids. V was cut by 6 bases and J by 4 bases, with 9 bases left in between. Per germline, CDR1 MNHNS and CDR2 SASEGT. This sample comprised peripheral blood, obtained in the first trimester of pregnancy. The source of this sequence is a female donor with multiple sclerosis, enrolled in a pregnancy study. This chain joins TRBV6-1 and TRBJ1-1, with D possibly being TRBD1 (5 bases). CDR3 residues: CASRQGITEAFF. The CDR3 DNA reads as TGTGCCAGCAGGCAGGGAATCACTGAAGCTTTCTTT.